This entry concerns a single T cell receptor (beta chain). This clone was counted once. Its antigen target is currently unknown. Base-call qualities are not available, and no considerably larger clone is one nucleotide away. These data belong to a study of cytomegalovirus exposure and HLA in healthy donors (dated by TCRdb to 2015 to 2018). Broadly, across the study: According to an earlier analysis of a few hundred of the donors, about 179 million T cells yielded 90 million to 130 million unique TCR beta sequences and approximately 300 Gb of sequence data. Approximately 310 gigabases of sequencing data and 80 million or so unique TCR sequences were included in an early release covering roughly 700 HLA-typed donors. Among the approximately 400 genotyped donors, about 83% belonged to the genetic ancestry cluster associated with self-reported Caucasian donors. The study was designed to test whether signatures of past pathogen exposure could be identified by cataloging public T cell receptors. Using immunosequencing, the study profiled T cell repertoires from fewer than 700 subjects and related those repertoires to cytomegalovirus serostatus. A separate validation cohort of 100 to 150 different subjects was used in addition to the 666-subject first cohort. To predict cytomegalovirus infection status, the study brought together high-throughput TCR immunosequencing, statistical association of individual TCRs with disease status, and machine learning. In a later analysis, previously published TCR beta repertoires from 666 donors were re-analyzed and high-resolution HLA genotyping was added so that TCR occurrence patterns could be studied. Rather than using new phenotypic data, the later analysis identified candidate immune exposures from TCR beta sequences and from how often those sequences occurred across donors. In an earlier analysis of 500 to 650 of the donors, high-throughput TCR beta sequencing was used to judge whether each TCR beta V gene segment behaved as functional or pseudogenic. Alongside the repertoire data, information on donor age, sex, ethnicity and CMV serostatus was compiled. A later genetic analysis used genome-wide SNP genotypes for about 65% of the roughly 700 donors, treating that subset as a discovery cohort. All discovery cohort repertoires had been generated using a single sequencing platform. HLA typing covered class I and class II loci at four-digit resolution. The number of typed donors differed by locus: roughly 629-640 for A, B, C, DRB1 and DQB1; 522 for DQA1; 606 for DPA1; and about 450 for DPB1. Several DR-DQ haplotypes were handled as single units for association and clustering because linkage in the cohort was strong. Among about 390 genotyped donors of the cohort, an average of about 240,000 unique TCR beta nucleotide sequences were sequenced per donor, around 20% of them non-productive. What the work shows at the level of the full study, not this receptor alone: According to a later analysis, most CMV-associated TCR beta chains appeared to be HLA-restricted, and the HLA associations seemed to be driven largely by CMV exposure. The authors suggested that the approach could potentially be extended to other disease states and immunological phenotypes. A total of 150 to 200 TCR beta chains were listed by the study as associated with cytomegalovirus. In vitro tests confirmed that three of the cytomegalovirus-associated TCR beta chains recognize cytomegalovirus antigens. The cohort was sequenced for TCR beta chains only, and without alpha or paired-chain data the features that could be detected were limited. In a later analysis, HLA-associated TCR beta chains showed more clonal expansion and lower generation probabilities than non-associated chains that were equally common. An earlier analysis of some 590 of the donors showed that most TCR beta V segments appeared in productive rearrangements either about 90% or about 30% of the time, which broadly matched IMGT annotations. Presence/absence analyses assumed roughly uniform sequencing depth across donors, an assumption that may not hold. A group of highly shared sequence variants was considered likely to be a technical artifact of the sequencing pipeline. A further reported finding was that TCR beta sequences accurately predicted the HLA-A and HLA-B alleles for most subjects in the first cohort. Several of the top co-occurrence clusters appeared to be linked to parvovirus B19, influenza, CMV and Epstein-Barr virus, according to a later analysis. A later genetic analysis associated a missense DCLRE1C variant with V-gene and J-gene trimming of TCR beta chains, and an independent cohort replicated the association. Because some donors lacked HLA typing at each locus, the association tests relied only on the typed subset. Specific HLA alleles were associated with 15,000 to 20,000 TCR beta sequences at a false discovery rate of 0.05 in a later analysis. When HLA alleles, especially DR and DQ, strongly co-occurred, attributing TCR associations to individual alleles was difficult. Because counts were too low, fewer than 20 rarely observed V segments, including chromosome 9 orphons, were excluded from the earlier analysis of around 590 of the donors. Some IMGT-functional V segments, including TRBV6-2 and TRBV6-3, could not be distinguished by the 87-base-pair reads and were therefore excluded. The classifier was reported to diagnose cytomegalovirus status with high specificity and sensitivity in both the original and validation cohorts. For the cohort, immune exposure information was limited to CMV serostatus. According to a later analysis, TCR association rates differed among HLA loci, with DRB1 alleles showing the most associated TCRs and HLA-C alleles showing the fewest. According to a later genetic analysis, donors in an Asian-associated ancestry cluster had fewer N-insertions in productive TCRs than the roughly 660-donor mean. Correlated functional status among segregating V segments might reflect linkage disequilibrium, but an unknown experimental factor could not be ruled out. Most TCR sequences were observed very rarely across donors, whereas some public TCRs were present in many individuals.

The germline V gene (reference sequence) supplies CDR1 SEHNR and CDR2 FQNEAQ. The junction shows trimming of 1 base on V and 8 bases on J, plus 11 bases between the germline ends. The CDR3 starts with the cysteine, ends with the phenylalanine, and has 13 residues. Only CDR3 DNA is held: 39 bases, read in frame from base 1. The library came from the immunoSEQ multiplex PCR assay. The multiplex PCR relied on a mix of 60 forward primers for TCR Vbeta segments and 13 reverse primers for TCR Jbeta segments. Amplification of the CDR3 region of rearranged TCR beta genes was performed with a multiplex PCR assay on genomic DNA. On the Illumina HiSeq System, the amplified TCR beta libraries were sequenced as 87-base-pair reads. The original pipeline was this. In a later analysis, some 80 million unique TCR beta chains were counted across the approximately 640 repertoires, and roughly 11 million of these chains were shared by at least two donors. Raw reads were error-corrected and collapsed into unique sequences with a nearest-neighbor algorithm that merged closely related sequences to remove PCR and sequencing errors. To assign V, D and J gene segments, CDR3 sequences were aligned to IMGT reference sequences. For a sequence to be retained, a match of at least six nucleotides to both a V gene segment and a J gene segment was required. Rearrangements were called productive when the CDR3 lacked stop codons and stayed in frame with V and J; all others were non-productive. CDR3 was defined by IMGT convention, running from the second conserved V-encoded cysteine to the conserved J-encoded phenylalanine. The earlier analysis of about 500 of the donors excluded sequences that lacked an unambiguous match to a single V gene segment. An earlier analysis of fewer than 750 of the donors classified V segments as functional when productive rearrangements were above 56.7% and as segregating when the standard deviation between donors was above 5%. To diagnose cytomegalovirus status from the catalog of TCR beta chain sequences, a statistical classification framework was built. V and J gene assignment, in a later analysis, came from comparing TCR nucleotide sequences with IMGT/GENE-DB human TR gene sequences. A later analysis assigned CDR3 sequences and most-parsimonious VDJ recombination scenarios with the TCRdist pipeline. In a later analysis, each TCR beta chain was defined by its CDR3 amino acid sequence together with its V-gene family, and reads without a unique V-gene family were excluded. In a later analysis, some 600 highly shared, low-generation-probability nucleotide sequences were removed to address suspected cross-contamination and a sequencing artifact. In a later analysis, a clonal expansion index for each public chain was calculated from normalized within-repertoire ranks of inferred template counts. A later analysis computed generation probabilities with a VDJ recombination model fitted to out-of-frame rearrangements, and checked the results against IGoR. In a later analysis, TCR-TCR, TCR-HLA and TCR-CMV co-occurrence was scored with hypergeometric tests, and a repertoire-size bias correction was applied to TCR pairs. False discovery rates were estimated in a later analysis by permuting HLA or CMV assignments 20 times. A later analysis grouped co-occurring TCRs with DBSCAN, adding TCRdist sequence similarity when clustering within HLA-allele-positive subsets. Repertoires with fewer than 30,000 or more than 120,000 public chains were left out of co-occurrence clustering, as were a few repertoires with anomalous nucleotide sharing. TCRdb carries this immuneACCESS record with in-frame sequences only. Its versions omit some clonotypes, under half of them owing to an unresolved V gene in the studies checked, with the rest unexplained. That table furnishes V, J and clone size, whereas the DNA furnished D and trimming. Present in this sample are tens of thousands of clones, around 70% of which were seen just once. 9.7% of the sample goes to the ten largest clones.

In total, approximately 690 healthy bone marrow donors made up the cohort. All cohort members were sampled while nominally healthy, although unrecorded immune exposures were likely present. The donor tested CMV seropositive and was one of the 289 seropositive cohort members. Every donor gave a peripheral blood sample, and the peripheral blood mononuclear cells from that sample were used for TCR beta sequencing. The Qiagen DNeasy Blood Extraction Kit was used to extract genomic DNA from the blood cell samples. This receptor was taken from a woman aged 45 to 65 in good health and CMV-seropositive. Sequencing was performed on PBMCs. The chain was built from TRBV7-9 and TRBJ1-2, with the D segment identity uncertain. The DNA is as follows: TGTGCCAGCAGCTTAGATTCCCCGGGGGGCTACACCTTC. It specifies CASSLDSPGGYTF. With the portions outside the CDR3 filled from the reference TRBV7-9 and TRBJ1-2 genes, the complete variable region becomes DTGVSQNPRHKITKRGQNVTFRCDPISEHNRLYWYRQTLGQGPEFLTYFQNEAQLEKSRLLSDRFSAERPKGSFSTLEIQRTEQGDSAMYLCASSLDSPGGYTFGSGTRLTVV.